Listed here are 30 T cell receptor beta chains from one sample, sequenced in a study of blood T cell repertoires in COVID-19. TCRdb's copy holds only in-frame clones and misses some; the assay was immunoSEQ multiplex PCR. The table records hundreds of thousands of clones, roughly 84% of them present only once. The material sequenced was PBMCs or T cells enriched from blood (not recorded which). The receptors were sampled from a woman aged 18-29 years who had been exposed to COVID-19.

The rearrangement joins TRBV7-3 to TRBJ2-3; D remains unclear. Per germline, CDR1 SGHTA and CDR2 FQGTGA. V lost 5 bases and J lost 3, with 12 bases in between. CDR3 length: 14 amino acids. In nucleotides, the CDR3 is TGTGCCAGCAGCGCCTTTGTCGGTACAGATACGCAGTATTTT. The encoded protein is CASSAFVGTDTQYF.

V is TRBV28 and J is TRBJ2-7, with TRBD2 as a possible D gene (5 bases). The ends were cut back, 5 bases at V and 4 bases at J, with 12 bases in the middle. CDR3 length: 13 amino acids. Germline lookup yields CDR1 MDHEN and CDR2 SYDVKM. CDR3 sequence: CASSRRGAYEQYF. The CDR3 bases are TGTGCCAGCAGTCGACGGGGAGCATACGAGCAGTACTTC.

The table lists this clone with a count of one. The gene calls are TRBV30 and TRBJ1-2; D is unresolved. Germline V lookup: CDR1 GTSNPN, CDR2 SVGIG (reference sequence). The CDR3 spans 14 residues. Trimming pared 0 bases from V and 2 bases from J, leaving 10 bases between. CDR3 nucleotides: TGTGCCTGGAGTGTAGACAAATGGAACTATGGCTACACCTTC. Translated, it gives CAWSVDKWNYGYTF.

CDR3 bases: TGTGCCAGCAGACCGGACGGGGGTCGGTTGGGCGAGCAGTACTTC. Translation: CASRPDGGRLGEQYF. This rearrangement joins TRBV28 to TRBJ2-7, with D possibly TRBD2 on 6 matching bases. Trimming left V 6 bases short and J 6 bases short, with 21 bases between. The length of the CDR3 is 15 residues. Germline V gene data show CDR1 as MDHEN and CDR2 as SYDVKM. Based on the CDR3 plus reference TRBV28 and TRBJ2-7, the full variable domain is DVKVTQSSRYLVKRTGEKVFLECVQDMDHENMFWYRQDPGLGLRLIYFSYDVKMKEKGDIPEGYSVSREKKERFSLILESASTNQTSMYLCASRPDGGRLGEQYFGPGTRLTVT.

The chain has TRBV14 and TRBJ1-2; D is uncertain. Per the germline V gene, CDR1 is SGHDN and CDR2 is FVKESK. The CDR3 sequence is 11 residues long. V lost 2 bases to trimming and J lost 6 bases, with 4 bases between them. CDR3 in amino acids: CASSQQDGYTF. CDR3 in DNA: TGTGCCAGCAGCCAACAGGATGGCTACACCTTC.

This clone was recorded once. The rearrangement joins TRBV15 to TRBJ2-5; D perhaps matches TRBD1 (5 bases). This CDR3 has 17 amino acids. Trimming removed 0 bases from V and 5 bases from J, with 19 bases in between. Germline CDR1 is LNHNV and CDR2 is YYDKDF (reference sequence). The CDR3 loop is CATSRDPGFGLGETQYF. In DNA form, the CDR3 reads TGTGCCACCAGCAGAGATCCAGGGTTCGGGTTGGGTGAGACCCAGTACTTC. Together with reference TRBV15 and TRBJ2-5, the CDR3 gives the full variable domain: DAMVIQNPRYQVTQFGKPVTLSCSQTLNHNVMYWYQQKSSQAPKLLFHYYDKDFNNEADTPDNFQSRRPNTSFCFLDIRSPGLGDTAMYLCATSRDPGFGLGETQYFGPGTRLLVL.

The chain is built from TRBV20-1 and TRBJ2-7; 13 nucleotides agree with TRBD2. In germline, CDR1 is DFQATT, CDR2 SNEGSKA (reference sequence). After removal of 3 bases from V and 0 bases from J, the junction contained 11 bases not matched to a gene. The CDR3 runs to 18 residues. The CDR3 bases are TGCAGTGCTAGTGAATTGGGACTAGCGGGACATACCTCCTACGAGCAGTACTTC. Its translation is CSASELGLAGHTSYEQYF.

V usage is TRBV5-1 and J usage is TRBJ1-1; D is possibly TRBD1 (6 bases). V was shortened by 0 bases and J by 1 base, with 13 bases between the two germline ends. The CDR3 extends over 16 amino acids. Germline V gene data show CDR1 as SGHRS and CDR2 as YFSETQ. CDR3 coding DNA: TGCGCCAGCAGCTTGGGGCAGGGGTTGCGGAACACTGAAGCTTTCTTT. Translation: CASSLGQGLRNTEAFF.

The rearrangement joins TRBV10-1 to TRBJ1-2, with TRBD1 identical over 7 bases. Germline CDR1 and CDR2: WNHNN and SYGVQD (reference sequence). J was trimmed by 7 bases and V by 10 bases; bases with no gene match: 18. This CDR3 has 15 residues. The CDR3 loop reads CATRTGGPLDGGYTF. As DNA, the CDR3 is TGCGCCACCCGGACAGGAGGCCCGCTCGATGGTGGCTACACCTTC.

With respect to this clone: Germline and junction disagree at one end, which may indicate a read error. V usage is TRBV12-3 or TRBV12-4 and J usage is TRBJ2-1; 7 bases are a match to TRBD2. This CDR3 contains 11 residues. The CDR3 region has the DNA TGTGCCAGCAGTTTATGGGGGGGGAAAGTCTTC. Translated: CASSLWGGKVF.

This chain connects TRBV6-5 to TRBJ1-1; 9 bases match TRBD1. V dropped 2 bases and J dropped 4; count of bases not matched to a gene: 5. This CDR3 contains 15 residues. Germline loops: CDR1 MNHEY, CDR2 SVGAGI. This CDR3 reads CASSYRTGEGTEAFF. The CDR3 nucleotides read TGTGCCAGCAGTTACCGGACAGGGGAGGGCACTGAAGCTTTCTTT.

The chain carries TRBV7-9 and TRBJ1-2; D may be TRBD1 (5 bases). CDR1 and CDR2 (germline): SEHNR, FQNEAQ (reference sequence). V shed 0 bases and J shed 7 bases, with 9 bases lying between them. The CDR3 runs 13 residues. In DNA, the CDR3 is TGTGCCAGCAGCTTAGCGGGGACTCGTGGCTACACCTTC. Encoded protein: CASSLAGTRGYTF.

The rearrangement uses TRBV11-3 and TRBJ2-1; 10 bases align to TRBD2. The CDR3 spans 13 residues. Germline lookup yields CDR1 SGHNT and CDR2 YENEEA. V lost 5 bases and J lost 10; bases outside the gene matches: 5. The CDR3 is CASSTSGISEQFF. The CDR3, as DNA: TGTGCCAGCAGCACTAGCGGGATAAGCGAGCAGTTCTTC.

The chain uses TRBV11-2 and TRBJ2-5; a weak D match, TRBD2 (7 bases). The germline CDR1 and CDR2 sequences are SGHAT and FQNNGV. Deletions cut 5 bases from V and 4 bases from J, with 17 bases between. CDR3 size: 15 residues. The CDR3 sequence is CASSPGGGAGETQYF. CDR3 nucleotides: TGTGCCAGCAGCCCTGGTGGGGGGGCAGGAGAGACCCAGTACTTC.

The table lists this clone with a count of one. This chain connects TRBV7-9 to TRBJ2-7, with a tentative D call TRBD1 (6 bases). Trimming took 3 bases from V and 2 from J, leaving 23 bases between them. The germline V gene encodes CDR1 SEHNR and CDR2 FQNEAQ (reference sequence). The CDR3 spans 18 residues. The CDR3 nucleotides are TGTGCCAGCAGCTTGAGGACAGAAGACGTAGGCCCAACCTACGAGCAGTACTTC. Its protein is CASSLRTEDVGPTYEQYF.

The J gene is TRBJ1-1, the V gene TRBV12-1; the table calls TRBD1, which could not be checked here. TRBV12-1 is labeled a pseudogene. The CDR3 has 15 amino acids. The chain's CDR3 is CASSSVGQGGTEAFF. The CDR3 region has the DNA TGTGCCAGCAGCTCCGTTGGACAGGGTGGAACTGAAGCTTTCTTT.

The chain recombines TRBV28 with TRBJ2-3; TRBD2 aligns across 13 bases. The germline V gene encodes CDR1 MDHEN and CDR2 SYDVKM. V trimming: 6 bases; J trimming: 2 bases; junction bases outside the gene matches: 8. The CDR3 sequence is 17 residues long. Here the CDR3 reads CASSPWTSGGTTDTQYF. CDR3 coding DNA: TGTGCCAGCAGCCCCTGGACTAGCGGGGGTACCACAGATACGCAGTATTTT. Filled out from reference TRBV28 and TRBJ2-3, the complete variable domain reads DVKVTQSSRYLVKRTGEKVFLECVQDMDHENMFWYRQDPGLGLRLIYFSYDVKMKEKGDIPEGYSVSREKKERFSLILESASTNQTSMYLCASSPWTSGGTTDTQYFGPGTRLTVL.

J is TRBJ2-7 and V is TRBV4-2; TRBD1 is a possible D gene (6 bases). The V end lost 0 bases, the J end lost 2 bases, and 11 bases lay between the germline ends. The CDR3 has 15 amino acids. Germline V CDR1 and CDR2: LGHNA, YNFKEQ. The CDR3 DNA reads TGTGCCAGCAGCCAAGATACCGGGGACACCTACGAGCAGTACTTC. It specifies CASSQDTGDTYEQYF.

The chain is built from TRBV24-1 and TRBJ2-3, with no clear D. The CDR3 runs to 17 residues. CDR1 is KGHDR and CDR2 is SFDVKD in the germline V gene. The ends were cut back, 3 bases at V and 0 bases at J, with 15 bases in the middle. The CDR3 sequence: CATSDPRVLDSTDTQYF. For the CDR3, the DNA is TGTGCCACCAGTGATCCTCGGGTCTTAGATAGCACAGATACGCAGTATTTT.

The chain uses TRBV7-8 and TRBJ1-2, with unresolved D. This CDR3 region has 14 residues. CDR1 and CDR2 (germline): SGHVS, FQNEAQ. V shed 2 bases and J shed 2 bases, with 9 bases lying between them. The CDR3 nucleotides read TGTGCCAGCAGCTTATCCAGGTCAAACTATGGCTACACCTTC. It yields the protein CASSLSRSNYGYTF. The variable domain in full, completed from reference TRBV7-8 and TRBJ1-2, reads GAGVSQSPRYKVAKRGQDVALRCDPISGHVSLFWYQQALGQGPEFLTYFQNEAQLDKSGLPSDRFFAERPEGSVSTLKIQRTQQEDSAVYLCASSLSRSNYGYTFGSGTRLTVV.

The chain links TRBV7-6 to TRBJ2-1; TRBD1 is a possible D gene (6 bases). The CDR3 loop spans 14 amino acids. Trimming cost V 6 bases and J 5 bases, with 14 bases left between them. CDR1 is SGHVS and CDR2 is FNYEAQ in the germline V gene. CDR3 loop: CASRPGQTNNEQFF. The DNA for the CDR3 is TGTGCCAGCAGACCTGGACAGACAAACAATGAGCAGTTCTTC.

The chain uses TRBV19 and TRBJ2-3, with 10 bases aligning to TRBD1. Germline V gene lookup returns CDR1 LNHDA and CDR2 SQIVND (reference sequence). This CDR3 has 13 residues. V lost 6 bases and J lost 4; bases outside the gene matches: 1. The CDR3 DNA sequence: TGTGCCAGTAGGGACAGGGGGGCAGATACGCAGTATTTT. Its protein is CASRDRGADTQYF.

This chain links TRBV3-1 (or the pseudogene TRBV3-2) with TRBJ1-5, with TRBD1 matching over 9 bases. Germline loops: CDR1 LGHDT, CDR2 YNNKEL (reference sequence). This CDR3 is built from 17 residues. Unmatched junction bases numbered 7, after V lost 4 bases and J lost 0 bases. The chain's CDR3 is CASSRGQGGLSNQPQHF. In DNA form, the CDR3 reads TGTGCCAGCAGCCGGGGACAGGGAGGGCTTAGCAATCAGCCCCAGCATTTT.

The J gene is TRBJ2-1, the V gene TRBV24-1, with 10 positions matching TRBD2. CDR3 size: 16 residues. V lost 3 bases and J lost 3; bases outside the gene matches: 4. The germline V gene has CDR1 KGHDR and CDR2 SFDVKD. CDR3 nucleotide sequence: TGTGCCACCAGTGATCGTAGCGGGGGGAACTACAATGAGCAGTTCTTC. Translating gives CATSDRSGGNYNEQFF.

A few counts support this clone. The chain is built from TRBV21-1 and TRBJ2-7; the table's D call of TRBD1 was not tested on the DNA. TRBV21-1 is labeled a pseudogene. This CDR3 spans 18 amino acids. In nucleotides, the CDR3 is TGTGCCAGCAGCAAAAGGGCCTTAGCCTCCAGGGTCACCTACGAGCAGTACTTC. This gives the protein CASSKRALASRVTYEQYF.

This sequence joins TRBV28 and TRBJ2-3, with 7 bases aligning to TRBD2. The V and J ends lost 4 bases and 4 bases, in that order; junction bases with no gene match: 11. The CDR3 is 16 amino acids. Germline V CDR1 and CDR2: MDHEN, SYDVKM. In nucleotides, the CDR3 is TGTGCCAGCAGTTCGGCCGCGGGAGCCGAGGCAGATACGCAGTATTTT. It is translated as CASSSAAGAEADTQYF.

The chain employs TRBV27 and TRBJ2-1; 8 nucleotides match TRBD2. This CDR3 contains 16 residues. From germline, CDR1 is MNHEY and CDR2 SMNVEV (reference sequence). V dropped 4 bases and J dropped 0; count of bases not matched to a gene: 5. This chain's CDR3 is CASSSGGANSYNEQFF. CDR3 DNA: TGTGCCAGCAGTTCCGGGGGGGCAAACTCCTACAATGAGCAGTTCTTC.

V and J are TRBV18 and TRBJ2-1; 10 nucleotides match TRBD2. Trimming at V came to 3 bases and at J to 2 bases, leaving 1 base not matched to a gene. The CDR3 is 15 residues long. Per the germline V gene, CDR1 is KGHSH and CDR2 is LQKENI. CDR3 region: CASSPGLAAYNEQFF. The CDR3 DNA follows: TGTGCCAGCTCACCTGGACTAGCGGCCTACAATGAGCAGTTCTTC.

CDR3 DNA: TGTGCCAGCAGCTCTGGGACAGGTGGGGGATACACTGAAGCTTTCTTT. Translating it yields CASSSGTGGGYTEAFF. This rearrangement joins TRBV28 to TRBJ1-1, with 8 bases matching TRBD1. Losses at the gene ends were 6 bases for V and 3 bases for J; bases not matched to a gene: 12. This CDR3 region has 16 residues. The germline gives CDR1 MDHEN, CDR2 SYDVKM.

V usage is TRBV13 and J usage is TRBJ2-7; TRBD2 might be the D (7 bases). V lost 5 bases and J lost 4, with 18 bases in between. Germline-derived CDR1 and CDR2 are PRHDT and FYEKMQ (reference sequence). This CDR3 contains 15 residues. The CDR3 sequence is CASSPNGGGLYEQYF. The CDR3, as DNA: TGTGCCAGCAGCCCGAATGGGGGGGGCCTGTACGAGCAGTACTTC.